What follows are 18 T cell receptor beta chains derived from one specimen sequenced in a study of CD8 T cells in Susac syndrome (dated 2019 in TCRdb). Preparation of the library involved the immunoSEQ multiplex PCR assay. RNA was extracted with the RNeasy kit and about 0.5 to 1 ug was reverse transcribed using random hexamers. Through fastp at Q25 and MiXCR, TCRdb rebuilt clones from the public reads, retaining in-frame beta chains. Each entry merges the rows of one CDR3 protein and shows their most common DNA and genes. The sample yields about 120,000 distinct CDR3 sequences; nearly 96% were counted once. Jointly, the top ten make up less than 0.15% of the sample. The sample taken for sequencing was CD4+ T cells from PBMCs. Receptors were obtained from a human donor with Susac syndrome.

The J gene is TRBJ2-4, the V gene TRBV29-1, with TRBD1 identical over 9 bases. V was clipped by 6 bases and J by 3 bases; unmatched bases: 9. The CDR3 consists of 15 residues. From germline, CDR1 is SQVTM and CDR2 ANQGSEA. DNA for the CDR3: TGCAGCGTCCAACGGACAGGGGACGTCAAAAACATTCAGTACTTC. Translated, it gives CSVQRTGDVKNIQYF.

This clonotype showed up just a few times. The V and J genes are TRBV28 and TRBJ1-5; D uncertain. This CDR3 comprises 15 residues. V was pared by 2 bases and J by 4 bases, with 12 bases between. CDR1 is MDHEN and CDR2 is SYDVKM in the germline V gene. The CDR3 loop is CASSLAAGGNQPQHF. In nucleotides, the CDR3 is TGTGCCAGCAGTTTAGCCGCGGGTGGGAATCAGCCCCAGCATTTT.

The chain joins TRBV20-1 to TRBJ2-5, with D maybe TRBD2 (5 bases). V shed 3 bases and J shed 1 base, with 12 bases lying between them. Germline V gene sequence: CDR1 DFQATT, CDR2 SNEGSKA (reference sequence). The CDR3 has 14 amino acids. The chain's CDR3 is CSARARDLQETQYF. DNA of the CDR3: TGCAGTGCTAGGGCCCGGGATCTCCAAGAGACCCAGTACTTC.

The J gene is TRBJ1-2, the V gene TRBV10-3; D is possibly TRBD1 (6 bases). Trimming shortened V by 7 bases and J by 4 bases, and 19 bases separated the two germline ends. Germline V lookup: CDR1 ENHRY, CDR2 SYGVKD. The CDR3 loop spans 15 amino acids. In DNA form, the CDR3 reads TGTGCCATCACCCCAGGGGTATCCGGCACCTATGGCTACACCTTC. Encoded protein: CAITPGVSGTYGYTF.

This clonotype was seen a few times. The J gene is TRBJ1-1, the V gene TRBV3-1, with D uncertain. CDR1 and CDR2 (germline): LGHDT, YNNKEL (reference sequence). The CDR3 runs 13 residues. V shed 4 bases and J shed 1 base, with 7 bases lying between them. CDR3 protein: CASSLLSNTEAFF. CDR3 sequence (DNA): TGTGCCAGCAGCCTCCTTTCGAACACTGAAGCTTTCTTT.

This clonotype appeared once. The chain has TRBV7-2 and TRBJ2-7; unclear D gene. Germline CDR1 is SGHTA and CDR2 is FQGNSA. Trimming took off 4 bases at V and 3 bases at J, with 16 bases between the two ends. The CDR3 consists of 15 residues. The CDR3 DNA is TGTGCCAGCAGCTATGATGCTTCGATTTACTACGAGCAGTACTTC. Its translation is CASSYDASIYYEQYF.

This clonotype was picked up one time. The chain carries TRBV5-1 and TRBJ2-1, with D perhaps matching TRBD2 (6 bases). Germline-derived CDR1 and CDR2 are SGHRS and YFSETQ. The CDR3 covers 17 residues. V was cut by 0 bases and J by 0 bases, with 13 bases left in between. The CDR3 is CASSLERVGSSYNEQFF. Written as DNA, the CDR3 is TGCGCCAGCAGCTTGGAACGGGTCGGGAGCTCCTACAATGAGCAGTTCTTC.

The CDR3 DNA sequence: TGCAGTGTCAGCGGCCGGGGCGGGACCATATATTTT. Translating gives CSVSGRGGTIYF. The rearrangement uses TRBV20-1 and TRBJ1-3, with a weak D call TRBD1 (5 bases). The germline V gene has CDR1 DFQATT and CDR2 SNEGSKA (reference sequence). Trimming pared 7 bases from V and 10 bases from J, leaving 17 bases between. This CDR3 has 12 amino acids.

The chain carries TRBV29-1 and TRBJ2-7, with a weak D call TRBD1 (5 bases). In germline, CDR1 is SQVTM, CDR2 ANQGSEA. The CDR3 length is 14 residues. Trimming pared 0 bases from V and 2 bases from J, leaving 11 bases between. This CDR3 is CSVEDQSRAYEQYF. CDR3 nucleotides: TGCAGCGTTGAAGACCAAAGCAGGGCCTACGAGCAGTACTTC.

The genes are TRBV20-1 and TRBJ1-5; maybe TRBD1 (6 bases). This CDR3 has 14 amino acids. The germline V and J ends were trimmed by 3 bases and 1 base, with 10 bases remaining between them. Germline CDR1 and CDR2: DFQATT and SNEGSKA (reference sequence). The CDR3 nucleotides are TGCAGTGCTAGCTGGGGGCAGAGCAATCAGCCCCAGCATTTT. It specifies CSASWGQSNQPQHF.

The chain has TRBV4-1 and TRBJ2-1, with D maybe TRBD2 (6 bases). V lost 0 bases and J 0 bases, leaving 12 bases between the germline ends. Germline V CDR1 and CDR2: MGHRA, YSYEKL. This CDR3 spans 17 amino acids. The CDR3 protein is CASSQDPGGTSYNEQFF. As DNA, the CDR3 is TGCGCCAGCAGCCAAGATCCGGGCGGGACCTCCTACAATGAGCAGTTCTTC.

This chain joins TRBV5-6 and TRBJ2-1, with D perhaps TRBD2 (6 bases). From germline, CDR1 is SGHDT and CDR2 YYEEEE. This CDR3 comprises 15 residues. Trimming stripped 5 bases from V and 6 bases from J, with 18 bases between. The CDR3 DNA reads as TGTGCCAGCAGTCACTACGGGGGTTCGCCCAATGAGCAGTTCTTC. Translated: CASSHYGGSPNEQFF.

V and J are TRBV6-5 and TRBJ2-1; 16 bases match TRBD2. The length of the CDR3 is 18 residues. The V and J ends lost 6 bases and 1 base, in that order; junction bases with no gene match: 6. The germline gives CDR1 MNHEY, CDR2 SVGAGI. CDR3 nucleotide sequence: TGTGCCAGCAGCTACCGGGGACTAGCGGGAGGGTCCTACAATGAGCAGTTCTTC. Its translation is CASSYRGLAGGSYNEQFF.

The rearrangement links TRBV29-1 to TRBJ1-1, with 7 nucleotides matching TRBD1. The CDR3 is made up of 13 amino acids. Germline CDR1 SQVTM, CDR2 ANQGSEA. Trimming took 6 bases from V and 4 from J; bases not matched to a gene: 8. CDR3 DNA: TGCAGCGTCCTGACAGGGCAAGTCACTGAAGCTTTCTTT. It codes for CSVLTGQVTEAFF. Full variable domain (missing parts from reference TRBV29-1 and TRBJ1-1): SAVISQKPSRDICQRGTSLTIQCQVDSQVTMMFWYRQQPGQSLTLIATANQGSEATYESGFVIDKFPISRPNLTFSTLTVSNMSPEDSSIYLCSVLTGQVTEAFFGQGTRLTVV.

The chain joins TRBV20-1 to TRBJ1-2, with D maybe TRBD1 (6 bases). CDR3 size: 14 residues. CDR1 is DFQATT, CDR2 SNEGSKA, per germline (reference sequence). Trimming removed 3 bases at V and 1 base at J, with 12 bases between. The CDR3 region has the DNA TGCAGTGCTAGTGAGGGGGGGAGTAACTATGGCTACACCTTC. Protein product: CSASEGGSNYGYTF.

The chain links TRBV3-1 to TRBJ2-1, with D perhaps matching TRBD1 (5 bases). CDR1 LGHDT and CDR2 YNNKEL come from the germline V gene (reference sequence). Trimming cost V 4 bases and J 5 bases, with 12 bases left between them. The CDR3 runs to 14 residues. This CDR3 reads CASSLLTVNNEQFF. CDR3 DNA sequence: TGTGCCAGCAGCCTCTTGACAGTCAACAATGAGCAGTTCTTC.

The J gene is TRBJ2-7, the V gene TRBV4-2; 7 nucleotides agree with TRBD1. J lost 3 bases, V lost 1 base, and 3 bases had no gene match. The CDR3 spans 14 residues. Germline values: CDR1 LGHNA, CDR2 YNFKEQ. The CDR3 is CASSQGQGDYEQYF. The CDR3, as DNA: TGTGCCAGCAGCCAAGGGCAGGGGGACTACGAGCAGTACTTC.

V is TRBV19 and J is TRBJ2-5, with D perhaps matching TRBD1 (6 bases). Germline V gives CDR1 LNHDA, CDR2 SQIVND (reference sequence). V was trimmed by 3 bases and J by 4 bases, leaving 9 bases between them. There are 13 residues in the CDR3. The CDR3 DNA reads as TGTGCCAGTAGTATCCAGGGGAGAGAGACCCAGTACTTC. This translates into CASSIQGRETQYF.